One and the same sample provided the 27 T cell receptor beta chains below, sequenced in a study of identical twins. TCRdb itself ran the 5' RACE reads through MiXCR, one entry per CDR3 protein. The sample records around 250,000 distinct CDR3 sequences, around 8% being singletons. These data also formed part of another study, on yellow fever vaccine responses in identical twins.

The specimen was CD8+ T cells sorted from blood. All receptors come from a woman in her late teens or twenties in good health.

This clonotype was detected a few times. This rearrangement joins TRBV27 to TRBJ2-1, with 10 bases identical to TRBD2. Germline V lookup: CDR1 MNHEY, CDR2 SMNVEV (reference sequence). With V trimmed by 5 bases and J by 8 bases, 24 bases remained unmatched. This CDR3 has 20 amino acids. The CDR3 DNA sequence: TGTGCCAGCAGTGCTCTAGCGGGAGTCGGGGGGTGGGGTCAGTGGGATGAGCAGTTCTTC. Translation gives CASSALAGVGGWGQWDEQFF.

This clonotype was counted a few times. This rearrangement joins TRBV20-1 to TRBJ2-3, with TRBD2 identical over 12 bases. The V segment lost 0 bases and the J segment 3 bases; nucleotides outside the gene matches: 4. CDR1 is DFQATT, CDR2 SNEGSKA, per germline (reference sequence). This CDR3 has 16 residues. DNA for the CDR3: TGCAGTGCTAGAGATCTAGCGGGAGGGTCGACAGATACGCAGTATTTT. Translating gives CSARDLAGGSTDTQYF.

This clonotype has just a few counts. This CDR3 is CASRKPRTSGGGTGELFF. The CDR3 DNA reads as TGTGCCAGCAGAAAACCGAGGACTAGCGGGGGGGGAACCGGGGAGCTGTTTTTT. This chain uses TRBV6-1 with TRBJ2-2, with 15 bases fitting TRBD2. This CDR3 comprises 18 residues. Germline loops: CDR1 MNHNS, CDR2 SASEGT. V lost 6 bases to trimming and J lost 5 bases; unmatched junction nucleotides: 10.

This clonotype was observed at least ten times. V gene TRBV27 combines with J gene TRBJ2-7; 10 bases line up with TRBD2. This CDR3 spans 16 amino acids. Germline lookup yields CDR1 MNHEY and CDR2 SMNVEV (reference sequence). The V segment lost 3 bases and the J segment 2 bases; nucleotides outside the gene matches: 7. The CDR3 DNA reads TGTGCCAGCAGTTTGACTAGCGGGCTCAAGACCTACGAGCAGTACTTC. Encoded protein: CASSLTSGLKTYEQYF.

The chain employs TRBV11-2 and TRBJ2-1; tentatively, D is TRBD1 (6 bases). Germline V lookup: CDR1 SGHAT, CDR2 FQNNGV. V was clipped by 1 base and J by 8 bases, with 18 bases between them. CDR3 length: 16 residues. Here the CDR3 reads CASSLGLAGRGDEQFF. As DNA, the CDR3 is TGTGCCAGCAGCTTAGGGTTGGCAGGCAGGGGCGATGAGCAGTTCTTC.

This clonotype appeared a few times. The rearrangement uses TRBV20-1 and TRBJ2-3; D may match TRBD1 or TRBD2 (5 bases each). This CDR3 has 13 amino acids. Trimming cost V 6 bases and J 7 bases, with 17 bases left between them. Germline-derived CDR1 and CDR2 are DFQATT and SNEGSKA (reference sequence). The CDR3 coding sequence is TGCAGTGCACCGGGACCCGTGGGACATACGCAGTATTTT. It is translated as CSAPGPVGHTQYF.

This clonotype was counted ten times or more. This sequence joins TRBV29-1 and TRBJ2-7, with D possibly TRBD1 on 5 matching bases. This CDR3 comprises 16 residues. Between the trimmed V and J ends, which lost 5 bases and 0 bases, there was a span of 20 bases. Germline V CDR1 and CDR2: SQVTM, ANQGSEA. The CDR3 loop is CSVPVRAWAPSYEQYF. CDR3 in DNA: TGCAGCGTTCCGGTCAGGGCTTGGGCACCCTCCTACGAGCAGTACTTC.

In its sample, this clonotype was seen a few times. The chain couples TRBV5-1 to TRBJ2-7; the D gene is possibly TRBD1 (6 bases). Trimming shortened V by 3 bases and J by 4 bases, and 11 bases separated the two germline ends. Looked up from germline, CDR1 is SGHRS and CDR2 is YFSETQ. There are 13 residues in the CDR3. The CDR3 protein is CASSSTGRYEQYF. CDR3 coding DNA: TGCGCCAGCAGCTCAACAGGGCGATACGAGCAGTACTTC.

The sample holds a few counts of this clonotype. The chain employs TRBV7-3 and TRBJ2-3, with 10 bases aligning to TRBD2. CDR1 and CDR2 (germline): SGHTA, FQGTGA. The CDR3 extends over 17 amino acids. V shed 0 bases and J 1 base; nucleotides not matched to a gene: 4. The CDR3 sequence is CASSLTTGTSGTDTQYF. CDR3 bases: TGTGCCAGCAGCTTAACGACCGGGACTAGCGGCACAGATACGCAGTATTTT.

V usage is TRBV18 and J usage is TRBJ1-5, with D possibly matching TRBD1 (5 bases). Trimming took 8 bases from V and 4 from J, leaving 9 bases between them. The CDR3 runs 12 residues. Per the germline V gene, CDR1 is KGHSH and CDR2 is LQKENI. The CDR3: CASTTDNQPQHF. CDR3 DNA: TGTGCCAGCACGACAGATAATCAGCCCCAGCATTTT.

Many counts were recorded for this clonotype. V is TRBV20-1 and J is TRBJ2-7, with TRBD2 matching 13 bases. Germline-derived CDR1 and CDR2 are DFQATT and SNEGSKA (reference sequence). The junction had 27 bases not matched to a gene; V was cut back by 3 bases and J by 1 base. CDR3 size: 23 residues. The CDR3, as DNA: TGCAGTGCTAGGTTGCCGGGGACTAGCGGGGCCCCTCTAAACCTTAGCTCGTCCTACGAGCAGTACTTC. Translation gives CSARLPGTSGAPLNLSSSYEQYF.

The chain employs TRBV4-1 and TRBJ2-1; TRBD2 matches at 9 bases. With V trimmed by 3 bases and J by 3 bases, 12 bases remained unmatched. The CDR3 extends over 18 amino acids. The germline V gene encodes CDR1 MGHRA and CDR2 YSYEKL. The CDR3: CASSHLTLSGGLYNEQFF. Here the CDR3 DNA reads TGCGCCAGCAGCCATTTGACTCTTAGCGGGGGCCTCTACAATGAGCAGTTCTTC.

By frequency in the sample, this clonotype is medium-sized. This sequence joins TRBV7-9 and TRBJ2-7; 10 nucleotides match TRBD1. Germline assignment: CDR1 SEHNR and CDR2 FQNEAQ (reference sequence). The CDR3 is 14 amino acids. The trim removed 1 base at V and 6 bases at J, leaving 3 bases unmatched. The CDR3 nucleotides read TGTGCCAGCAGCTTAGTGGGACAGGGGAGCGAGCAGTACTTC. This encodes CASSLVGQGSEQYF.

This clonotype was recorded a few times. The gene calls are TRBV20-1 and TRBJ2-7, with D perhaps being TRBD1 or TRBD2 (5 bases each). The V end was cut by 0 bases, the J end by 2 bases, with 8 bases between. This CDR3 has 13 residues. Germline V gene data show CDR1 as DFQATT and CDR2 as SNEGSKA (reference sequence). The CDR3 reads CSARDLGPYEQYF. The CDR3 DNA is TGCAGTGCTAGAGATCTGGGACCCTACGAGCAGTACTTC.

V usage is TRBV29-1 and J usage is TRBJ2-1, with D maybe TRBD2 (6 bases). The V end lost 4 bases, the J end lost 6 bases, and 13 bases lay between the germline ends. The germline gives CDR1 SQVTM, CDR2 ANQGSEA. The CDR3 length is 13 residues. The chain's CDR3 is CSVVFWGVNEQFF. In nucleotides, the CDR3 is TGCAGCGTTGTCTTTTGGGGGGTCAATGAGCAGTTCTTC.

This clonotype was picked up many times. The CDR3 coding sequence is TGTGCCAGCAGCTTAGTCCTAGCGGGGAACGACGAGCAGTACTTC. Amino acid sequence: CASSLVLAGNDEQYF. The gene calls are TRBV7-9 and TRBJ2-7; 9 bases align to TRBD2. This CDR3 contains 15 residues. The V gene end was trimmed by 1 base and the J gene end by 5 bases; junction bases not matched to a gene: 6. CDR1 and CDR2 from the germline V gene are SEHNR and FQNEAQ (reference sequence).

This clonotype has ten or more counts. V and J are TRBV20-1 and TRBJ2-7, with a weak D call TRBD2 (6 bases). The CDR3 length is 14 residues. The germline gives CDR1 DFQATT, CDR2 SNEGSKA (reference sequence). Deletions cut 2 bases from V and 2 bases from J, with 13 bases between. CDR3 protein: CSARSRDSAYEQYF. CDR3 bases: TGCAGTGCTAGATCCCGGGACTCTGCCTACGAGCAGTACTTC.

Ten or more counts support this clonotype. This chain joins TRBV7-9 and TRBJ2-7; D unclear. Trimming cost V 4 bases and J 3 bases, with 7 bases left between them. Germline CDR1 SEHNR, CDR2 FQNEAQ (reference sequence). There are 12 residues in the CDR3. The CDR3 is CASSSDVYEQYF. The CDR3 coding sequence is TGTGCCAGCAGCTCCGATGTCTACGAGCAGTACTTC.

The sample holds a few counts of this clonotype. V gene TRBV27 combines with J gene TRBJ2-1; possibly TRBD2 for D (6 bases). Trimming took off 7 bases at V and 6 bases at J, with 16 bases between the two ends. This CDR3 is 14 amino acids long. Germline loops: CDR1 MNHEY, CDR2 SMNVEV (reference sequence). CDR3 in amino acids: CASNTGTGVNEQFF. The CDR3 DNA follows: TGTGCCAGCAATACCGGGACTGGGGTCAATGAGCAGTTCTTC.

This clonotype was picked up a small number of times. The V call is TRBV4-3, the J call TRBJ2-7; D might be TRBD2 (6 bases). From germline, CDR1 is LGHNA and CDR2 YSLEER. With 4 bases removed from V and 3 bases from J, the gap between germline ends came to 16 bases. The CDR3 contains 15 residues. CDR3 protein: CASSREGTDYYEQYF. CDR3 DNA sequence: TGCGCCAGCAGCCGAGAGGGGACTGATTACTACGAGCAGTACTTC.

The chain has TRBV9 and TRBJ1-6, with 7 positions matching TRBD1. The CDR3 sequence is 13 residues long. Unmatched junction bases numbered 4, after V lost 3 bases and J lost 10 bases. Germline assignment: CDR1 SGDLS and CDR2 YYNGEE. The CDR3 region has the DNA TGTGCCAGCAGCGGATCACAGGGGTCACCCCTCCACTTT. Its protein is CASSGSQGSPLHF.

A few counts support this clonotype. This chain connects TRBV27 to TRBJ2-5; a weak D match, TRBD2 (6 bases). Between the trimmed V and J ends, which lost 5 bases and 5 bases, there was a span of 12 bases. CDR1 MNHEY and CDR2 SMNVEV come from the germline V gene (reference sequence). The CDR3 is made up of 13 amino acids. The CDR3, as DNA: TGTGCCAGCAGTCTGCAGGAGGGCGAGACCCAGTACTTC. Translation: CASSLQEGETQYF.

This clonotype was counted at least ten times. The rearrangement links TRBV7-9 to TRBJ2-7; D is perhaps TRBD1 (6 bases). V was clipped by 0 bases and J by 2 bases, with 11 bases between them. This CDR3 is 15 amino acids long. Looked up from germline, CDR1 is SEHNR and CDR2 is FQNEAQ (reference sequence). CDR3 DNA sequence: TGTGCCAGCAGCTTAGCTGGGGACACAACCTACGAGCAGTACTTC. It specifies CASSLAGDTTYEQYF.

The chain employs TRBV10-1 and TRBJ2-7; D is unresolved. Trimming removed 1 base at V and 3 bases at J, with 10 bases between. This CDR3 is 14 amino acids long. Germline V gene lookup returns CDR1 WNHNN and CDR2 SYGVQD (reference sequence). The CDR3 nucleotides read TGCGCCAGCAGTGAGTATAGGGTTGGCTACGAGCAGTACTTC. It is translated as CASSEYRVGYEQYF.

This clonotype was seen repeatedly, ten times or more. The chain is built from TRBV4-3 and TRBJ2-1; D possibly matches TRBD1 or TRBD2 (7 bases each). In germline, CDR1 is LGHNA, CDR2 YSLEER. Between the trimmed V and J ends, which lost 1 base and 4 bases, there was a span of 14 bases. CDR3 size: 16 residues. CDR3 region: CASSQGTGEGYNEQFF. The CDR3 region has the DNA TGCGCCAGCAGCCAAGGAACAGGGGAGGGGTACAATGAGCAGTTCTTC.

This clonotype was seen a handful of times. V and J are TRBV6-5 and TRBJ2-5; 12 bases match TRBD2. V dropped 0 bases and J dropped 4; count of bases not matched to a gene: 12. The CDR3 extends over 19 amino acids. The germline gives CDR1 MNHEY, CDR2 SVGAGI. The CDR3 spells CASSYSVLAGGGIIETQYF. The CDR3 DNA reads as TGTGCCAGCAGTTACTCGGTCCTAGCGGGAGGGGGAATTATAGAGACCCAGTACTTC.

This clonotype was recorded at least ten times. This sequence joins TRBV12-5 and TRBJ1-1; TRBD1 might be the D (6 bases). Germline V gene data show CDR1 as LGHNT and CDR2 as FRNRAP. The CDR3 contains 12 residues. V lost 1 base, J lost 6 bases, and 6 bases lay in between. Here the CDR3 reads CASGLGTAEAFF. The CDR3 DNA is TGTGCTAGTGGTTTGGGGACAGCTGAAGCTTTCTTT.